This entry concerns a single T cell receptor beta chain. The sample comes from a study of shared clonotypes between healthy human individuals. On the study more broadly: Donor composition was two women and three men, aged 18 to 49.

Germline V gene lookup returns CDR1 SGHRS and CDR2 YFSETQ. Trimming took 4 bases from V and 0 from J, leaving 7 bases between them. CDR3 length: 14 amino acids. The authors ran the assay at deep level. Genomic DNA from each subset was divided evenly over several immunoSEQ plates. Original processing methods: Without quality scores, immunoSEQ junctional reads could not be filtered like full-length reads. Here immunoSEQ multiplex PCR was the method, and the copy in TCRdb shows in-frame clones only, minus some. V, J and clone size derive from that table, while D and trimming were established from the DNA sequence. In the table there are about 1.5 million clones, roughly 95% of which are singletons.

The chain has TRBV5-1 and TRBJ2-2; D is unresolved. The source material was naive CD4+ T cells sorted from blood. Subset denoted: CD45RA+ positively selected. This TCR was sampled from a man younger than 45 in good health. CDR3 nucleotide sequence: TGCGCCAGCAGCCAGCAGACGAACACCGGGGAGCTGTTTTTT. Its protein product is CASSQQTNTGELFF.